The 15 T cell receptor beta chains reported below all come from one sample, sequenced in a study of blood T cell repertoires in COVID-19. The table came from immunoSEQ multiplex PCR; TCRdb's copy has only in-frame clones and leaves some out. The sample has some 390,000 clones, 85% to 90% seen once. Sample: PBMCs or T cells enriched from blood (not recorded which). The receptors derive from a man aged 25 to 40 who had recovered from COVID-19.

The J gene is TRBJ2-2, the V gene TRBV11-3, with 10 bases matching TRBD1. The CDR3 runs to 17 residues. V gave up 6 bases and J gave up 3 bases; unmatched junction bases: 10. Per germline, CDR1 SGHNT and CDR2 YENEEA. The CDR3 sequence is CASRPKPGQGHTGELFF. CDR3 nucleotide sequence: TGTGCCAGCAGACCCAAGCCGGGACAGGGGCACACCGGGGAGCTGTTTTTT.

This clone was seen only once. The V and J genes are TRBV15 and TRBJ1-2; possibly TRBD1 for D (5 bases). The germline V and J ends were trimmed by 8 bases and 0 bases, with 22 bases remaining between them. Germline V gene lookup returns CDR1 LNHNV and CDR2 YYDKDF (reference sequence). CDR3 length: 17 amino acids. This chain's CDR3 is CATEYGGVGKTNYGYTF. DNA for the CDR3: TGTGCCACCGAATACGGAGGGGTAGGGAAGACTAACTATGGCTACACCTTC. Based on the CDR3 plus reference TRBV15 and TRBJ1-2, the full variable domain is DAMVIQNPRYQVTQFGKPVTLSCSQTLNHNVMYWYQQKSSQAPKLLFHYYDKDFNNEADTPDNFQSRRPNTSFCFLDIRSPGLGDTAMYLCATEYGGVGKTNYGYTFGSGTRLTVV.

By share of the sample, this clone is medium-sized. This chain links TRBV6-1 with TRBJ1-1, with D tentatively TRBD1 (5 bases). Germline V CDR1 and CDR2: MNHNS, SASEGT. V shed 2 bases and J shed 9 bases, with 10 bases lying between them. This CDR3 contains 12 residues. The CDR3 DNA sequence: TGTGCCAGCAGTGAATGGGGCAGACAAGCTTTCTTT. Its protein product is CASSEWGRQAFF.

The CDR3 loop is CASSFVLGAEEETQYF. In DNA form, the CDR3 reads TGTGCCAGCAGCTTTGTTCTCGGAGCGGAGGAAGAGACCCAGTACTTC. The chain joins TRBV7-8 to TRBJ2-5; D might be TRBD2 (5 bases). The CDR3 extends over 16 amino acids. Germline V gene sequence: CDR1 SGHVS, CDR2 FQNEAQ. The ends were cut back, 3 bases at V and 3 bases at J, with 17 bases in the middle.

This clone was counted ten times or more. The chain links TRBV6-5 to TRBJ2-7; a possible D gene is TRBD2 (5 bases). The CDR3 is 13 residues long. V lost 0 bases, J lost 4 bases, and 7 bases lay in between. Germline CDR1 and CDR2: MNHEY and SVGAGI. The CDR3 loop is CASSYSGSYEQYF. The CDR3 nucleotides are TGTGCCAGCAGTTACTCAGGGAGTTACGAGCAGTACTTC.

The rearrangement joins TRBV19 to TRBJ1-2; TRBD1 aligns across 9 bases. CDR1 is LNHDA, CDR2 SQIVND, per germline (reference sequence). V shed 4 bases and J 4 bases; nucleotides not matched to a gene: 7. This CDR3 has 15 amino acids. CDR3 bases: TGTGCCAGTAGTAGATGGGACAGGGATGGCTATGGCTACACCTTC. Protein sequence: CASSRWDRDGYGYTF.

The chain couples TRBV6-5 to TRBJ1-1, with 7 bases that match TRBD1. Germline CDR1 and CDR2: MNHEY and SVGAGI. The CDR3 has 14 amino acids. V shed 4 bases and J 0 bases; nucleotides not matched to a gene: 2. This CDR3 is CASSLDRMNTEAFF. CDR3 in DNA: TGTGCCAGCAGTTTGGACAGGATGAACACTGAAGCTTTCTTT.

The chain couples TRBV19 to TRBJ1-2, with 8 bases identical to TRBD1. From germline, CDR1 is LNHDA and CDR2 SQIVND (reference sequence). This CDR3 comprises 14 residues. V lost 4 bases, J lost 4 bases, and 5 bases stayed unmatched. The CDR3 loop is CASSTDRGGYGYTF. The CDR3 bases are TGTGCCAGTAGTACAGACAGGGGCGGCTATGGCTACACCTTC.

This chain joins TRBV6-5 and TRBJ1-2; D may be TRBD1 (5 bases). The CDR3 consists of 12 residues. Per the germline V gene, CDR1 is MNHEY and CDR2 is SVGAGI. The ends were cut back, 4 bases at V and 7 bases at J, with 10 bases in the middle. The CDR3 coding sequence is TGTGCCAGCAGTTCCCAGGGAACTGGCTACACCTTC. Its translation: CASSSQGTGYTF.

V gene TRBV6-5 combines with J gene TRBJ2-1, with D possibly being TRBD2 (5 bases). CDR1 and CDR2 from the germline V gene are MNHEY and SVGAGI. CDR3 length: 13 residues. V lost 4 bases to trimming and J lost 5 bases, with 9 bases between them. For the CDR3, the DNA is TGTGCCAGCAGTTTTCGGGGTAACAATGAGCAGTTCTTC. Amino acid sequence: CASSFRGNNEQFF.

The genes are TRBV18 and TRBJ2-2; D is unresolved. This CDR3 is 18 amino acids long. V shed 6 bases and J shed 1 base, with 21 bases lying between them. Germline V gene data show CDR1 as KGHSH and CDR2 as LQKENI. For the CDR3, the DNA is TGTGCCAGCTCCCTGATGCAGACTTCCCCCCTGAACACCGGGGAGCTGTTTTTT. It specifies CASSLMQTSPLNTGELFF.

This chain uses TRBV10-1 with TRBJ2-3; 10 bases are shared with TRBD1. Germline CDR1 is WNHNN and CDR2 is SYGVQD (reference sequence). V dropped 2 bases and J dropped 6; count of bases not matched to a gene: 5. The CDR3 is 15 amino acids. For the CDR3, the DNA is TGCGCCAGCAGTGAGCCCGACAGGGGGCCCGATACGCAGTATTTT. Its translation is CASSEPDRGPDTQYF.

The table lists this clone with a count of one. The chain links TRBV11-2 to TRBJ2-1, with D possibly matching TRBD2 (5 bases). Trimming left V 2 bases short and J 8 bases short, with 19 bases between. CDR1 SGHAT and CDR2 FQNNGV come from the germline V gene. CDR3 length equals 16 residues. As DNA, the CDR3 is TGTGCCAGCAGCTTAAGTAGTGGACTTCAAGGAGATGAGCAGTTCTTC. This sequence encodes CASSLSSGLQGDEQFF.

The rearrangement uses TRBV11-2 and TRBJ2-3, with 15 bases fitting TRBD2. V was pared by 5 bases and J by 2 bases, with 8 bases of the junction left unmatched. Per the germline V gene, CDR1 is SGHAT and CDR2 is FQNNGV. The CDR3 runs 18 residues. The CDR3 bases are TGTGCCAGCAGCCCTGGACTAGCGGGAGGGCTCGACACAGATACGCAGTATTTT. It codes for CASSPGLAGGLDTDTQYF.

V and J are TRBV28 and TRBJ2-5; D is unclear. This CDR3 region has 13 residues. Germline V gene lookup returns CDR1 MDHEN and CDR2 SYDVKM. With 1 base removed from V and 2 bases from J, the gap between germline ends came to 5 bases. The CDR3 spells CASSLLLQETQYF. The CDR3 nucleotides are TGTGCCAGCAGTTTATTACTTCAAGAGACCCAGTACTTC.